This T cell receptor (beta chain) was sequenced in a study of blood T cell repertoires in COVID-19. Two negative PCRs, clearance, or symptom resolution characterized the recovered Cohort 3 donors. As originally analysed: Amplified reference gene primers provided the basis for estimating nucleated cell counts. Profiled with immunoSEQ multiplex PCR; TCRdb holds only in-frame clones, not every one. Clone size and V and J calls were adopted from that table, with D and trimming inferred from the DNA. The sample has around 240,000 clones; roughly 88% are singletons. Per the germline V gene, CDR1 is SGHTA and CDR2 is FQGTGA. The length of the CDR3 is 15 residues. Trimming cost V 5 bases and J 4 bases; bases outside gene matches: 9.

This clonotype was sampled from a woman between 50 and 59 years old who had recovered from COVID-19. Sequencing input: PBMCs or T cells enriched from blood (not recorded which). The genes are TRBV7-3 and TRBJ2-3; 7 nucleotides agree with TRBD1. The CDR3 DNA reads as TGTGCCAGCAGCCTCACCGGGACAGACCCAGATACGCAGTATTTT. It yields the protein CASSLTGTDPDTQYF.